This is a list of T cell receptor beta chains from one sample in a study of graft-versus-host responses after intestinal transplantation. These receptors have no identified antigens. Profiling relied on immunoSEQ multiplex PCR, and the TCRdb table lists in-frame clones only, not all of them. The sample contains 85,000 to 90,000 clones, roughly 88% of which appear only once. The sequenced sample was unstimulated CD4+ T cells sorted from spleen or lymph node cells, obtained before intestinal transplant. These receptor sequences come from a human donor who received an intestinal transplant. Both conserved end residues are part of each CDR3. A D gene is named only where the DNA matches it firmly. Where a row states a size, it is once, few, many or the class of an expanded clone; other rows omit it.

TRBV9	TRBJ1-2	.	.	CASSPRSGGQGGYTF	TGTGCCAGCAGCCCCCGTTCGGGGGGTCAGGGTGGCTACACCTTC
TRBV10-3	TRBJ2-7	.	.	CAISVFGVQYF	TGTGCCATCAGTGTTTTCGGGGTGCAGTACTTC
TRBV7-2	TRBJ1-1	.	.	CASSLGTYFRTEAFF	TGTGCCAGCAGCTTAGGGACATATTTTAGGACTGAAGCTTTCTTT
TRBV10-1	TRBJ1-3	.	.	CASRERLSSGNTIYF	TGCGCCAGCAGAGAGCGGTTAAGCTCTGGAAACACCATATATTTT
TRBV10-1	TRBJ2-1	TRBD2	.	CASSPGTSGGPYNEQFF	TGCGCCAGCAGCCCTGGGACTAGCGGGGGACCTTACAATGAGCAGTTCTTC
TRBV18	TRBJ1-5	TRBD1	.	CASSQGTARGSNQPQHF	TGTGCCAGCTCACAAGGGACGGCCAGGGGGAGCAATCAGCCCCAGCATTTT
TRBV21-1	TRBJ1-1	.	.	CASSKGITEAFF	TGTGCCAGCAGCAAAGGTATTACTGAAGCTTTCTTT
TRBV5-6	TRBJ2-3	.	few	CASSLVLGGPFTDTQYF	TGTGCCAGCAGCTTGGTTTTGGGGGGGCCATTCACAGATACGCAGTATTTT
TRBV2	TRBJ1-2	.	few	CASSRQRNYGYTF	TGTGCCAGCAGTCGACAACGGAACTATGGCTACACCTTC
TRBV5-1	TRBJ2-4	.	.	CASSLVDTNIQYF	TGCGCCAGCAGCTTGGTGGACACTAACATTCAGTACTTC
TRBV5-1	TRBJ1-6	.	.	CASSLVSPRFSNSPLHF	TGCGCCAGCAGCTTGGTTAGTCCGCGGTTTAGTAATTCACCCCTCCACTTT
TRBV27	TRBJ2-7	TRBD1	.	CASSRLDRFYEQYF	TGTGCCAGCAGCCGTTTGGACAGGTTTTACGAGCAGTACTTC
TRBV2	TRBJ2-1	TRBD2	.	CASRKLAGVGEQFF	TGTGCCAGCAGAAAACTAGCGGGGGTGGGGGAGCAGTTCTTC
TRBV7-9	TRBJ2-3	.	.	CASSLRESTDTQYF	TGTGCCAGCAGCTTACGGGAAAGCACAGATACGCAGTATTTT
TRBV2	TRBJ1-1	TRBD1	.	CASSPDRGRVDTEAFF	TGTGCCAGCAGTCCCGACAGGGGGCGGGTAGACACTGAAGCTTTCTTT
TRBV25-1	TRBJ2-1	.	.	CASSEWRTLDEQFF	TGTGCCAGCAGTGAGTGGAGGACGTTGGATGAGCAGTTCTTC
TRBV29-1	TRBJ2-3	.	once	CSVGAGSGTDTQYF	TGCAGCGTTGGGGCGGGGTCGGGGACAGATACGCAGTATTTT
TRBV5-1	TRBJ2-5	.	once	CASSLVGGQETQYF	TGCGCCAGCAGCTTGGTTGGCGGCCAAGAGACCCAGTACTTC
TRBV19	TRBJ2-1	.	.	CASSGGPYNEQFF	TGTGCCAGTAGTGGAGGGCCATACAATGAGCAGTTCTTC
TRBV5-8	TRBJ2-5	TRBD1	once	CASSPGTGVQETQYF	TGTGCCAGCAGCCCCGGGACAGGGGTACAAGAGACCCAGTACTTC
TRBV5-1	TRBJ2-3	TRBD2	.	CASSFGGGRDTQYF	TGCGCCAGCAGCTTCGGCGGGGGGCGTGATACGCAGTATTTT
TRBV27	TRBJ2-3	.	.	CASSTTPYTQYF	TGTGCCAGCAGCACGACACCCTATACGCAGTATTTT
TRBV10-1	TRBJ2-5	.	.	CASSESRGWGTQYF	TGCGCCAGCAGTGAGTCGCGGGGCTGGGGGACCCAGTACTTC